The entry below describes one T cell receptor beta chain. The table lists this clonotype with many counts. Its recognized antigen is unknown. One base away there is no much larger clone; base qualities are not given. In this study, sorted CD4+ and CD8+ T cells from the blood of healthy subjects and of severe aplastic anemia patients had their TCR repertoires deep-sequenced. Ficoll-Paque density gradient centrifugation was used to isolate peripheral blood mononuclear cells. Before DNA extraction, CD4+ and CD8+ T cells were sorted by FACS or by magnetic beads. TCR beta VDJ combination and CDR3 sequence profiling used genomic DNA as the template. An Illumina HiSeq 2000 was used for TCR repertoire sequencing. As for the authors' bioinformatics: TRBV/TRBJ rearrangement plots, CDR3 size and DJ length profiles, and Simpson's diversity index were used to evaluate the repertoires. Whichever DNA sequence was most abundant in the deep sequencing data was defined as the immunodominant clone. CDR3 amino acid sequences were checked for sharing across subjects and were also compared against the VDJdb database and published repertoires. In-frame beta chains were kept once TCRdb had trimmed the public reads at Q25 with fastp and called clones with MiXCR. When rows share a CDR3 protein, they turn into one entry using the most common DNA and genes. What appears here as the V and J calls and clone size reflects TCRdb's work, not the paper's. The sample includes some 130,000 distinct CDR3 sequences, with about 48% observed a single time. The ten largest clones take up 2% to 3% of the sample.

This sample was taken from a study of CD8+CD57+ T cells in acquired aplastic anemia (dated by TCRdb to 2016 to 2018). As for the study more broadly: A mean of roughly 3.2 ug of DNA, ranging from roughly 0.18 to 30 ug, was extracted from sorted CD4+ and CD8+ cells. Healthy donor samples averaged roughly 9.8 million reads for CD4+ and approximately 11 million for CD8+ cells. The full study reports these points: Between patients and healthy controls, no significant difference in CD8+ Simpson's diversity was found (P=0.060). Around 30 CD8+ CDR3 sequences were shared between patients and controls but appeared highly expressed in patients and within their immunodominant clones.

The clonotype comes from a human donor in good health, serving as a control. The sequenced sample was sorted CD4+, CD8+, or CD8+CD57+ T cells (not recorded which) from PBMCs.

The CDR3 sequence is CASSPRTGYHNSPLHF. The DNA sequence is as follows: TGTGCCAGTAGTCCACGGACAGGATACCATAATTCACCCCTCCACTTT. The chain is encoded by TRBV19 joined to TRBJ1-6, and 7 junctional nucleotides match TRBD1. The CDR1 and CDR2 encoded by the germline V gene (reference sequence) are LNHDA and SQIVND. Clipping removes 5 bases from V and 5 bases from J, with 9 as the unmatched junction base count. Measured from the cysteine to the phenylalanine, the CDR3 is 16 residues long. The only DNA kept is the CDR3, 48 bases in frame from the first base.